This TCR beta chain appears in the sequencing data of a study of cytomegalovirus exposure and HLA in healthy donors. Study details: A prior study identified 117 million unique TCR beta sequences from around 180 million T cells. Whole-study findings and limits: The study recorded some 160 TCR beta chains that were cytomegalovirus-associated.

The PCR ran on 60 Vbeta and 13 Jbeta primers. The protocol was immunoSEQ multiplex PCR, while the TCRdb copy is restricted to in-frame clones and leaves out a portion. The table records 30,000 to 40,000 clones, roughly two thirds of them present only once. The germline gives CDR1 MDHEN, CDR2 SYDVKM. The CDR3 is 14 amino acids. The ends lost 9 bases at V and 2 bases at J; junction bases unmatched: 6. As regards this clone: Its cognate antigen is unknown.

The receptor was derived from a man aged 30 to 45 in good health and CMV-seronegative. Sample: PBMCs. The chain uses TRBV28 and TRBJ1-5; the match to TRBD1 covers 8 bases. The CDR3 DNA is TGTGCCAGTCTGACAGGGGATCGCAATCAGCCCCAGCATTTT. Its protein product is CASLTGDRNQPQHF.